Shown below are 15 T cell receptor beta chains from a single sample sequenced in a study of identifying expanded T cells in peripheral blood. Sequencing was performed with immunoSEQ multiplex PCR; in TCRdb, only in-frame clones are kept and a portion is missing. The sample gives fewer than 110,000 clones, 87% of which show up once; about 18% is in the top ten. Sequencing was performed on blood. All receptors come from a person aged 18-70 years in good health.

This chain joins TRBV7-2 and TRBJ1-6; TRBD1 matches 7 bases. The CDR3 is 16 amino acids. Looked up from germline, CDR1 is SGHTA and CDR2 is FQGNSA. Trimming at V came to 1 base and at J to 4 bases, leaving 4 bases not matched to a gene. As DNA, the CDR3 is TGTGCCAGCAGCTTAGTAGGGACAGCATATAATTCACCCCTCCACTTT. Its translation is CASSLVGTAYNSPLHF.

The genes are TRBV11-2 and TRBJ2-7; D not resolved. Trimming left V 5 bases short and J 0 bases short, with 11 bases between. Germline V gene sequence: CDR1 SGHAT, CDR2 FQNNGV. The length of the CDR3 is 14 residues. The CDR3 region is CASSRTGSSYEQYF. CDR3 in DNA: TGTGCCAGCAGCCGCACCGGCAGCTCCTACGAGCAGTACTTC.

V and J are TRBV4-1 and TRBJ2-1; 11 bases are a match to TRBD2. The CDR3 sequence is 19 residues long. The V gene's germline CDR1 is MGHRA and CDR2 YSYEKL. V shed 2 bases and J 4 bases; nucleotides not matched to a gene: 13. The CDR3, as DNA: TGCGCCAGCAGCCAAAAACCCCCCCTTAGCGGGGGGGCATACAATGAGCAGTTCTTC. Protein sequence: CASSQKPPLSGGAYNEQFF.

This rearrangement joins TRBV18 to TRBJ2-1; 9 nucleotides agree with TRBD2. CDR3 length: 15 residues. V shed 6 bases, J shed 5 bases, and the junction held 8 bases outside the gene matches. The germline CDR1 and CDR2 sequences are KGHSH and LQKENI. CDR3 protein: CASSSTSGFDNEQFF. The CDR3 DNA is TGTGCCAGCTCCTCAACTAGCGGGTTCGACAATGAGCAGTTCTTC.

This rearrangement joins TRBV18 to TRBJ2-7; 8 bases line up with TRBD1. J gave up 5 bases and V 3 bases, and 3 bases lay outside the gene matches. CDR1 and CDR2 (germline): KGHSH, LQKENI. The CDR3 is 13 residues long. This chain's CDR3 is CASSPTDRDEQYF. In DNA form, the CDR3 reads TGTGCCAGCTCACCCACGGACAGGGACGAGCAGTACTTC.

This chain links TRBV7-8 with TRBJ1-5; 9 bases line up with TRBD1. The CDR3 has 15 amino acids. Losses at the gene ends were 4 bases for V and 4 bases for J; bases not matched to a gene: 5. Germline assignment: CDR1 SGHVS and CDR2 FQNEAQ. DNA for the CDR3: TGTGCCAGCAGCTCCCGGGACAGGGTTAATCAGCCCCAGCATTTT. This translates into CASSSRDRVNQPQHF. Looking up the rest from reference TRBV7-8 and TRBJ1-5 gives the full variable domain: GAGVSQSPRYKVAKRGQDVALRCDPISGHVSLFWYQQALGQGPEFLTYFQNEAQLDKSGLPSDRFFAERPEGSVSTLKIQRTQQEDSAVYLCASSSRDRVNQPQHFGDGTRLSIL.

The V call is TRBV6-5, the J call TRBJ2-2; possible D gene TRBD1, 5 bases. The DNA end favors TRBJ1-4, so the J call may be wrong. Looked up from germline, CDR1 is MNHEY and CDR2 is SVGAGI. The CDR3 length is 14 residues. In DNA form, the CDR3 reads TGTGCCAGCAGCCAGACTAGCGGGGGTCGAAAACTGTTTTTT. This codes for CASSQTSGGRKLFF.

V is TRBV7-2 and J is TRBJ1-2; 7 nucleotides line up with TRBD1. Trimming removed 2 bases from V and 4 bases from J; junction bases left unmatched: 10. The CDR3 totals 16 residues. The germline gives CDR1 SGHTA, CDR2 FQGNSA. CDR3 residues: CASSLPQGNNGYGYTF. The CDR3 DNA sequence: TGTGCCAGCAGCTTACCACAGGGGAATAATGGCTATGGCTACACCTTC.

This chain uses TRBV28 with TRBJ2-2, with D tentatively TRBD2 (6 bases). The CDR3 contains 15 residues. Germline CDR1 MDHEN, CDR2 SYDVKM. The V end lost 5 bases, the J end lost 7 bases, and 17 bases lay between the germline ends. In nucleotides, the CDR3 is TGTGCCAGCAGTGGTCTAGCGACGAATGGCGGGGAGCTGTTTTTT. It translates to CASSGLATNGGELFF.

The J gene is TRBJ1-1, the V gene TRBV6-4, with no clear D. CDR1 and CDR2 from the germline V gene are MRHNA and SNTAGT. The V gene lost 7 bases and the J gene lost 1 base, with 16 bases spanning the gap. This CDR3 is built from 15 residues. Written as DNA, the CDR3 is TGTGCCAGCACCCAGAAAGGGCCACGGAACACTGAAGCTTTCTTT. This codes for CASTQKGPRNTEAFF.

CDR3 amino acids: CASSPGRPQDEQFF. CDR3 bases: TGTGCCAGTAGCCCGGGGCGCCCCCAGGATGAGCAGTTCTTC. The V gene is TRBV19, the J gene TRBJ2-1; D tentatively fits TRBD1 or TRBD2 (5 bases each). V lost 6 bases and J 8 bases, leaving 17 bases between the germline ends. Germline CDR1 LNHDA, CDR2 SQIVND (reference sequence). The CDR3 length is 14 residues.

The J gene is TRBJ1-2, the V gene TRBV6-6; D unresolved. Germline loops: CDR1 MNHNY, CDR2 SVGAGI (reference sequence). Trimming removed 7 bases from V and 8 bases from J, with 14 bases in between. The CDR3 totals 12 residues. CDR3 in DNA: TGTGCCAGCAATCTTCTTAGTAGAGGCTACACCTTC. Translated: CASNLLSRGYTF.

The rearrangement links TRBV7-9 to TRBJ1-4; TRBD1 might be the D (5 bases). The CDR3 totals 18 residues. Germline assignment: CDR1 SEHNR and CDR2 FQNEAQ (reference sequence). Trimming shortened V by 1 base and J by 8 bases, and 23 bases separated the two germline ends. The CDR3 DNA reads as TGTGCCAGCAGCTTAGGCGGATTAGGCCCGGGACTGGGGGAAAAACTGTTTTTT. The encoded protein is CASSLGGLGPGLGEKLFF.

The rearrangement links TRBV28 to TRBJ2-6, with D unclear. The CDR3 runs to 15 residues. Germline lookup yields CDR1 MDHEN and CDR2 SYDVKM. V lost 7 bases, J lost 0 bases, and 10 bases lay in between. The CDR3 nucleotides are TGTGCCAGCATCCCCTCGGGCTCTGGGGCCAACGTCCTGACTTTC. Translating it yields CASIPSGSGANVLTF. Full variable domain (remainder filled in from reference TRBV28 and TRBJ2-6): DVKVTQSSRYLVKRTGEKVFLECVQDMDHENMFWYRQDPGLGLRLIYFSYDVKMKEKGDIPEGYSVSREKKERFSLILESASTNQTSMYLCASIPSGSGANVLTFGAGSRLTVL.

The count of this clone is one. The V gene is TRBV6-5, the J gene TRBJ1-5; D uncertain. V was shortened by 11 bases and J by 0 bases, with 5 bases between the two germline ends. Germline CDR1 MNHEY, CDR2 SVGAGI. The CDR3 is 11 amino acids. The CDR3 bases are TGTGCCCCTAGTAGCAATCAGCCCCAGCATTTT. This translates into CAPSSNQPQHF.